The rows below give T cell receptor beta chains drawn from one sample of a study of cytomegalovirus exposure and HLA in healthy donors. Clones were read by immunoSEQ multiplex PCR, and TCRdb kept only the in-frame ones, dropping some. The sample has around 95,000 clones; about 78% are singletons. The specimen sequenced was PBMCs. Receptors were obtained from a woman aged 40 to 55 in good health and CMV-seropositive. CDR3s include the opening cysteine and the closing phenylalanine or tryptophan. D genes are given only for firm matches. Size is stated for part of the rows, as once, few or many counts, or as a class when the clone is expanded.

j_call clone_size v_call d_call cdr3_aa cdr3_nt
TRBJ2-7 NA TRBV4-2 TRBD2 CASSQLAVAYEQYF TGTGCCAGCAGCCAACTAGCGGTGGCCTACGAGCAGTACTTC
TRBJ2-7 NA TRBV19 TRBD1 CASSTRTGDKYF TGTGCCAGTAGTACCAGGACAGGGGATAAGTACTTC
TRBJ1-4 NA TRBV19 TRBD1 CASSTVTGDEKLFF TGTGCCAGTAGTACCGTGACAGGGGATGAAAAACTGTTTTTT
TRBJ1-2 few TRBV2 NA CASSEALFIGYTF TGTGCCAGCAGTGAAGCATTGTTTATAGGCTACACCTTC
TRBJ1-1 NA TRBV28 TRBD1 CASSPGGYSMNTEAFF TGTGCCAGCAGTCCAGGGGGCTACTCGATGAACACTGAAGCTTTCTTT
TRBJ2-4 once TRBV20-1 NA CSVVRSNIQYF TGCAGTGTGGTTAGGAGTAACATTCAGTACTTC
TRBJ2-7 NA TRBV5-1 TRBD2 CASMVAGVPYEQYF TGCGCCAGCATGGTAGCGGGAGTCCCCTACGAGCAGTACTTC
TRBJ2-3 NA TRBV11-2 TRBD2 CASSVSGSLTDTQYF TGTGCCAGCAGCGTAAGCGGGAGTCTCACAGATACGCAGTATTTT
TRBJ2-2 NA TRBV28 TRBD2 CASASRDYITGELFF TGTGCCAGCGCCTCCCGGGACTACATCACCGGGGAGCTGTTTTTT
TRBJ1-5 NA TRBV12-5 TRBD1 CASGLLRDSYSNQPQHF TGTGCTAGTGGTTTGCTCCGGGACAGTTATAGCAATCAGCCCCAGCATTTT
TRBJ2-3 NA TRBV5-8 NA CASSFGQSTDTQYF TGTGCCAGCAGCTTCGGACAGAGCACAGATACGCAGTATTTT
TRBJ2-7 NA TRBV29-1 NA CGALMAGVNEQYF TGCGGCGCCCTGATGGCAGGGGTTAACGAGCAGTACTTC
TRBJ1-2 NA TRBV7-9 TRBD1 CASSKGTDNGYTF TGTGCCAGCAGCAAGGGGACAGATAATGGCTACACCTTC
TRBJ2-2 once TRBV28 NA CASSLVGGSQWAGELFF TGTGCCAGCAGTTTAGTCGGCGGCTCCCAGTGGGCCGGGGAGCTGTTTTTT
TRBJ1-4 NA TRBV5-1 TRBD1 CASSVQGVTGEKLFF TGCGCCAGCAGCGTACAGGGGGTCACGGGTGAAAAACTGTTTTTT
TRBJ1-1 NA TRBV4-2 NA CASSQNRVGNTEAFF TGTGCCAGCAGCCAAAACAGGGTCGGGAACACTGAAGCTTTCTTT
TRBJ2-5 NA TRBV9 TRBD2 CASSPAGGPETQYF TGTGCCAGCAGCCCCGCGGGGGGGCCAGAGACCCAGTACTTC
TRBJ1-1 NA TRBV29-1 NA CSVGPRGNTEAFF TGCAGCGTTGGCCCTCGGGGGAACACTGAAGCTTTCTTT
TRBJ2-7 NA TRBV6-6 NA CASSSSTGSSYEQYF TGTGCCAGCAGTTCCAGTACGGGTAGCTCCTACGAGCAGTACTTC
TRBJ2-1 NA TRBV6-6 TRBD1 CASSYSVGGAGEQFF TGTGCCAGCAGTTACTCGGTAGGGGGCGCGGGTGAGCAGTTCTTC
TRBJ2-6 NA TRBV7-6 TRBD1 CASSLGQRSGANVLTF TGTGCCAGCAGCTTGGGACAGCGCTCTGGGGCCAACGTCCTGACTTTC
TRBJ2-3 NA TRBV4-1 NA CASSQTSSTTDTQYF TGCGCCAGCAGCCAAACTAGCAGCACCACAGATACGCAGTATTTT
TRBJ2-3 NA TRBV6-4 TRBD2 CASSEAGVGSDTQYF TGTGCCAGCAGCGAAGCGGGAGTAGGATCAGATACGCAGTATTTT
TRBJ2-1 NA TRBV5-6 TRBD1 CASSAGTEEQFF TGTGCCAGCAGCGCCGGGACAGAAGAGCAGTTCTTC
TRBJ2-7 NA TRBV29-1 NA CSVDLGRSRREQYF TGCAGCGTTGATCTCGGCCGCTCGAGGCGCGAGCAGTACTTC
TRBJ2-5 NA TRBV4-1 NA CASSQGGQREQYF TGCGCCAGCAGCCAAGGGGGCCAGAGAGAGCAGTACTTC